This TCR beta chain was sequenced for a study of T cells in Graves' hyperthyroidism and ophthalmopathy. Study-level information: At initial diagnosis, before any treatment had begun, peripheral blood was obtained. General study points: A median around 6.4 months before onset, the model predicted ophthalmopathy.

This clonotype has at least ten counts. No antigen is known for it. TCR beta CDR3 region amplification was performed from RNA transcripts. HTBI primers drove first-round RT-PCR of the TCR CDR3. One entry per CDR3 protein results from TCRdb running MiXCR on the multiplex PCR reads. Among about half a million distinct CDR3 sequences listed, less than 25% were seen once. Sequenced: blood. The source is a man younger than 30 with Graves' hyperthyroidism.

CDR3 residues: CASSPSRGNQPQHF. CDR3 DNA: TGTGCCAGCAGTCCCTCCAGGGGGAATCAGCCCCAGCATTTT. This sequence joins TRBV7-8 and TRBJ1-5; 7 nucleotides agree with TRBD1. CDR1 is SGHVS, CDR2 FQNEAQ, per germline. The CDR3 runs 14 residues. The junction had 6 bases not matched to a gene; V was cut back by 6 bases and J by 4 bases. The whole variable domain, filled in from reference TRBV7-8 and TRBJ1-5, reads GAGVSQSPRYKVAKRGQDVALRCDPISGHVSLFWYQQALGQGPEFLTYFQNEAQLDKSGLPSDRFFAERPEGSVSTLKIQRTQQEDSAVYLCASSPSRGNQPQHFGDGTRLSIL.